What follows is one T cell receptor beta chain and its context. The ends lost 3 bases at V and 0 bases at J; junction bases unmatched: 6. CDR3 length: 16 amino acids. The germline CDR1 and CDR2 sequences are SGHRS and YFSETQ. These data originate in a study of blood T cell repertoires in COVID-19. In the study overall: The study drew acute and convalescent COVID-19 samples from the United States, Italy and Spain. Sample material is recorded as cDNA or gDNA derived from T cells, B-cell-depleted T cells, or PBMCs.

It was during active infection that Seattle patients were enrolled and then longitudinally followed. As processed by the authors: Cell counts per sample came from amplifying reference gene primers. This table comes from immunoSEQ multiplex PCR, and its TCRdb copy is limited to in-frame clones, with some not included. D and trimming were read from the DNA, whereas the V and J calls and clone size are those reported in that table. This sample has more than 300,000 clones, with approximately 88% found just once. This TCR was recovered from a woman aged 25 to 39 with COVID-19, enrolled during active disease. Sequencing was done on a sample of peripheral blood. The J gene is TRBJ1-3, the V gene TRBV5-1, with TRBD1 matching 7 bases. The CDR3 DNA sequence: TGCGCCAGCAGCTCCGGGGACAGCCACTCTGGAAACACCATATATTTT. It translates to CASSSGDSHSGNTIYF.